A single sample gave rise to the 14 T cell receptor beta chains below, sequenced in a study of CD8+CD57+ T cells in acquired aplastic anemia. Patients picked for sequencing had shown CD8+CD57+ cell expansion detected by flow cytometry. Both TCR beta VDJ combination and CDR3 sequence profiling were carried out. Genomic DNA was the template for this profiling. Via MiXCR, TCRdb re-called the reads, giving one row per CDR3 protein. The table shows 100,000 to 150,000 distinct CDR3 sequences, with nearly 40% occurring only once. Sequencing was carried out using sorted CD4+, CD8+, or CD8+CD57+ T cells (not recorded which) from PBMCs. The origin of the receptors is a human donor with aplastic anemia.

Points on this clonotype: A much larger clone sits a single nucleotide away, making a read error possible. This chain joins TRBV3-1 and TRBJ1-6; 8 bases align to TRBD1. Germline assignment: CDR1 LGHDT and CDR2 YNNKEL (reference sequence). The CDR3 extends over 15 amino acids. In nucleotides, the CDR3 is TGTGCCAGCAGCCATACAGGGGGATCGAGGTCACCCCACCACTTT. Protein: CASSHTGGSRSPHHF.

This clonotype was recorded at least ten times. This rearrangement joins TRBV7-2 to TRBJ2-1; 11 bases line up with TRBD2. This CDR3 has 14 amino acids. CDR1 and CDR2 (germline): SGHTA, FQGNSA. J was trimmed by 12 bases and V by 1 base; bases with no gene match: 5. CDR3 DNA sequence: TGTGCCAGCAGCTTAGGCGGGCTAGCGGGGGGGCAGTTCTTC. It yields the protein CASSLGGLAGGQFF.

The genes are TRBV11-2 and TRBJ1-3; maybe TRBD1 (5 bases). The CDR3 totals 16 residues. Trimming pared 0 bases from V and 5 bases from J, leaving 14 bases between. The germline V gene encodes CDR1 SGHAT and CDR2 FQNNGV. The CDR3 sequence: CASSLEGAGIRNTIYF. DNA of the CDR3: TGTGCCAGCAGCTTAGAAGGGGCAGGGATTCGAAACACCATATATTTT.

CDR3 loop: CASSPSQGRGTEAFF. The CDR3 nucleotides are TGTGCCAGCAGCCCGTCCCAGGGGAGGGGCACTGAAGCTTTCTTT. The chain recombines TRBV3-1 with TRBJ1-1; D might be TRBD1 (6 bases). The CDR3 is made up of 15 amino acids. In germline, CDR1 is LGHDT, CDR2 YNNKEL (reference sequence). Trimming pared 4 bases from V and 4 bases from J, leaving 16 bases between.

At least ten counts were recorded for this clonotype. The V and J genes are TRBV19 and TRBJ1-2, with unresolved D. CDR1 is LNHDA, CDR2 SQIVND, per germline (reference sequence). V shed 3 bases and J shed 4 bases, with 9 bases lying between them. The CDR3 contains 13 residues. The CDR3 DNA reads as TGTGCCAGTAGTATCGCTTCTAGCTATGGCTACACCTTC. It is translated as CASSIASSYGYTF.

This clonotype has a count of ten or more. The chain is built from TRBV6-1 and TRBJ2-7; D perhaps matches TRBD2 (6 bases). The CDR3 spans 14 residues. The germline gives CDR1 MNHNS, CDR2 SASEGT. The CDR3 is CSSSPRDSRDEQYF. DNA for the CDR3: TGTTCCTCCAGCCCCCGGGACTCAAGGGACGAGCAGTACTTC.

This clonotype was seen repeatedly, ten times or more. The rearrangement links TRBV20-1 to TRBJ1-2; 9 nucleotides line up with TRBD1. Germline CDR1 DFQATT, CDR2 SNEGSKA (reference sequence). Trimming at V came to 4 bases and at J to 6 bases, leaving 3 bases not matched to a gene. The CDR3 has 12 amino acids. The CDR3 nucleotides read TGCAGTGCTATTACAGGGGGCGATGGCTACACCTTC. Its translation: CSAITGGDGYTF.

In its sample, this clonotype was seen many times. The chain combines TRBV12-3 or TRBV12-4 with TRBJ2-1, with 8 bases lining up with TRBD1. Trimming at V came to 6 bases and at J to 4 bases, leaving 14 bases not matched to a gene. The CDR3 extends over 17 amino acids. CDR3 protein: CASRKTLGQGRYNEQFF. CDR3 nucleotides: TGTGCCAGCAGGAAAACCTTAGGACAGGGTCGGTACAATGAGCAGTTCTTC.

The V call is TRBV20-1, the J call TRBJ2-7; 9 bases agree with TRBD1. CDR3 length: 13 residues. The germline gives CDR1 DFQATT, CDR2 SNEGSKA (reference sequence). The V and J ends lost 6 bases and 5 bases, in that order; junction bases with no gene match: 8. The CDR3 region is CSAQGTGLDEQYF. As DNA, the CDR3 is TGCAGTGCCCAGGGGACAGGGCTCGACGAGCAGTACTTC.

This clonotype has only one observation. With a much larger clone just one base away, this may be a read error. The CDR3 DNA follows: TGTGCCAGCAGTTACACGGGACAGGTTAACACTGAAGCTTTCTTT. Protein: CASSYTGQVNTEAFF. The V call is TRBV6-5, the J call TRBJ1-1, with 8 bases aligning to TRBD1. The CDR3 loop spans 15 amino acids. V gave up 2 bases and J gave up 2 bases; unmatched junction bases: 4. The germline V gene has CDR1 MNHEY and CDR2 SVGAGI.

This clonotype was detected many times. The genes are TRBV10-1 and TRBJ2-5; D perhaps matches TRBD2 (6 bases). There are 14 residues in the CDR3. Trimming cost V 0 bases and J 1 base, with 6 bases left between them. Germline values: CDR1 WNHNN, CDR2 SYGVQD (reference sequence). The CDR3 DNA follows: TGCGCCAGCAGTGAGTCGGGGGGCCAAGAGACCCAGTACTTC. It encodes CASSESGGQETQYF.

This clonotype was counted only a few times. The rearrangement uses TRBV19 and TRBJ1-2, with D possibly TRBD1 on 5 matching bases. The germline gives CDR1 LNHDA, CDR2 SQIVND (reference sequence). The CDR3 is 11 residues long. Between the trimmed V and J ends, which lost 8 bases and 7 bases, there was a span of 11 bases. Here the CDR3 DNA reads TGTGCCAGTCGCAGGGAGGGTGGCTACACCTTC. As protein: CASRREGGYTF.

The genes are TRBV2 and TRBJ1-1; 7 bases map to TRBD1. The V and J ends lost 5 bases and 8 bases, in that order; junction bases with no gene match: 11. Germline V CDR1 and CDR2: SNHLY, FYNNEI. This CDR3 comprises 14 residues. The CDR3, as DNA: TGTGCCAGCAGTTATAGGGGACAGATTTCCGAAGCTTTCTTT. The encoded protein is CASSYRGQISEAFF.

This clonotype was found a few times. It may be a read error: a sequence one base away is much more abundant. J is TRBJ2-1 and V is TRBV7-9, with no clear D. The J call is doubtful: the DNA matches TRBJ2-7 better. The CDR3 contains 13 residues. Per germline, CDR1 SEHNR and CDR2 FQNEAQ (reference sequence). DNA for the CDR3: TGTGCCAGCAGCTTAGACAGCTACAATGAGCAGTACTTC. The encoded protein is CASSLDSYNEQYF.